This T cell receptor beta chain was recorded in a study of T cell responses to AZD1222 COVID-19 vaccine. Notes on the study in general: With dominance at 160-218 and 743-854, vaccine-associated CD4 TCRs spanned spike. Reportedly, nearly half the spike-specific TCRs target unmutated variant regions.

V lost 3 bases to trimming and J lost 4 bases; unmatched junction nucleotides: 7. This CDR3 contains 16 residues. Looked up from germline, CDR1 is KGHSH and CDR2 is LQKENI. A remark on this clone: Its antigen is still unknown.

The protocol was immunoSEQ multiplex PCR, while the TCRdb copy is restricted to in-frame clones and leaves out a portion. The sample holds approximately 60,000 clones, about 85% seen once. This specimen was peripheral blood, taken on day 0 of MenACWY control vaccination. This TCR was sampled from an adult in good health. This chain uses TRBV18 with TRBJ2-2, with 8 bases lining up with TRBD1. CDR3 sequence (DNA): TGTGCCAGCTCACCTCAAAGAGACAGGGGCACCGGGGAGCTGTTTTTT. Amino acid sequence: CASSPQRDRGTGELFF.